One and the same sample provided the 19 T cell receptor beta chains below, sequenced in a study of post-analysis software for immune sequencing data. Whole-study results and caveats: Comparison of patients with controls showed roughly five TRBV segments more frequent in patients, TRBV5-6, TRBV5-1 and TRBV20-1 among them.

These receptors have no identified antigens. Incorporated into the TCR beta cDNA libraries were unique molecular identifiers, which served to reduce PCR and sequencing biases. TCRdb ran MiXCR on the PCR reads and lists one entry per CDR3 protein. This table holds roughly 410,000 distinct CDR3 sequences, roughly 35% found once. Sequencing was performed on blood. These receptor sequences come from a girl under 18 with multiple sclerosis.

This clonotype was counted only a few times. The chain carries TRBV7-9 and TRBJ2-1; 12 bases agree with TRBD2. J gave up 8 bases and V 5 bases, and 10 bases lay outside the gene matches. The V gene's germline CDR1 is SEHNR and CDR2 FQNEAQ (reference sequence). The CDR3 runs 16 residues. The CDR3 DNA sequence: TGTGCCAGCAGCGCCCCGCTAGCGGGGGGGCCCCATGAGCAGTTCTTC. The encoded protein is CASSAPLAGGPHEQFF.

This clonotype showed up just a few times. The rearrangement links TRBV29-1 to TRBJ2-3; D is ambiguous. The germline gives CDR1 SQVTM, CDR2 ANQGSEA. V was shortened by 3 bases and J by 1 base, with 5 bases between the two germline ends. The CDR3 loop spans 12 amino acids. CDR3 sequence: CSVEGRTDTQYF. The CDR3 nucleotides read TGCAGCGTTGAGGGCCGCACAGATACGCAGTATTTT.

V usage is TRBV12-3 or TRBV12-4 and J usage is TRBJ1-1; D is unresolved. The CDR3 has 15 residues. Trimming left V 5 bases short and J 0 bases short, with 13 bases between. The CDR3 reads CASSPWANMNTEAFF. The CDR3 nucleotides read TGTGCCAGCAGTCCCTGGGCCAATATGAACACTGAAGCTTTCTTT.

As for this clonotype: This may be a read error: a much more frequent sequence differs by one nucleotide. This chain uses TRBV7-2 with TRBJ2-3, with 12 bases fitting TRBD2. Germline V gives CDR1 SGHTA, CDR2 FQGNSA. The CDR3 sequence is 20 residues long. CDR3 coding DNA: TGTGCCGGCAGCCAACCGGGGGCCGCGACTAGCGGGGGACCCACAGATACGCAGTATTTT. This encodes CAGSQPGAATSGGPTDTQYF.

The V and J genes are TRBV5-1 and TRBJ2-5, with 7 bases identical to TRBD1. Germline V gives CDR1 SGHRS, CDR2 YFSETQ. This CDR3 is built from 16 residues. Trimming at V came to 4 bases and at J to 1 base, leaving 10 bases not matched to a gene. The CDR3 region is CASSPYVGQAQETQYF. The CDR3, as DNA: TGCGCCAGCAGCCCCTACGTAGGACAGGCCCAAGAGACCCAGTACTTC.

The CDR3 sequence: CASSEPAGAYNEQFF. CDR3 in DNA: TGTGCCAGCAGTGAACCAGCGGGGGCTTACAATGAGCAGTTCTTC. This chain joins TRBV25-1 and TRBJ2-1; 8 bases are a match to TRBD2. With V trimmed by 2 bases and J by 4 bases, 4 bases remained unmatched. Germline CDR1 and CDR2: MGHDK and SYGVNS. CDR3 size: 15 residues. The whole variable domain, remainder taken from reference TRBV25-1 and TRBJ2-1, is EADIYQTPRYLVIGTGKKITLECSQTMGHDKMYWYQQDPGMELHLIHYSYGVNSTEKGDLSSESTVSRIRTEHFPLTLESARPSHTSQYLCASSEPAGAYNEQFFGPGTRLTVL.

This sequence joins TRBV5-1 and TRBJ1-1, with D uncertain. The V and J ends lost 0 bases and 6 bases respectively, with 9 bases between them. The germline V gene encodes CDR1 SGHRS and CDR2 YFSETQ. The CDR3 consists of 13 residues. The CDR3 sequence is CASSLGTLSEAFF. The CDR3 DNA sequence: TGCGCCAGCAGCTTGGGTACGCTTTCTGAAGCTTTCTTT.

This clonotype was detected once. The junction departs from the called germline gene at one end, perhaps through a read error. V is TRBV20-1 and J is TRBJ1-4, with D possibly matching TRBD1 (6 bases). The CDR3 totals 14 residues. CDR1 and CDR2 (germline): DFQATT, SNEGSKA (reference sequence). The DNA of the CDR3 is TGCAGTGCTAGAGCGGACAGCCCGAATGAAGAACTGTTTTTT. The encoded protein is CSARADSPNEELFF.

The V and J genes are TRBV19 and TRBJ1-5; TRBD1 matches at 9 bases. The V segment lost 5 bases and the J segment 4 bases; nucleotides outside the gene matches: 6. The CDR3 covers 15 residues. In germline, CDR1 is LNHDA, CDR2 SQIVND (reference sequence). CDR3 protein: CASSSGQGINQPQHF. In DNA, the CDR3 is TGTGCCAGTAGTTCCGGACAGGGGATTAATCAGCCCCAGCATTTT.

CDR3 sequence: CASSFTGQGLSTVQYF. The CDR3, as DNA: TGTGCCAGCAGCTTTACCGGACAGGGGTTGAGTACAGTGCAGTACTTC. The chain uses TRBV7-2 and TRBJ2-4; 9 bases line up with TRBD1. In germline, CDR1 is SGHTA, CDR2 FQGNSA. Trimming cost V 3 bases and J 13 bases; bases outside gene matches: 16. The CDR3 consists of 16 residues.

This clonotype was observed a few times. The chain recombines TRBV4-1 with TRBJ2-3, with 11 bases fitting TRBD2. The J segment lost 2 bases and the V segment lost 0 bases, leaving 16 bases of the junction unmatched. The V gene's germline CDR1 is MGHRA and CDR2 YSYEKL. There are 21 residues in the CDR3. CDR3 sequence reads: CASSQDGGLAGPGLFTDTQYF. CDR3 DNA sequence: TGCGCCAGCAGCCAAGATGGCGGACTAGCGGGTCCCGGATTATTCACAGATACGCAGTATTTT.

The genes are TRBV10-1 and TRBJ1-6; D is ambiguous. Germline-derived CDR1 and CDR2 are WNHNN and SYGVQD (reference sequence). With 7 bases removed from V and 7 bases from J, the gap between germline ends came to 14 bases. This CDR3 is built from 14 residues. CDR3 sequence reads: CASIGGKRNSPLHF. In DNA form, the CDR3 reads TGCGCCAGCATCGGAGGGAAGCGCAATTCACCCCTCCACTTT.

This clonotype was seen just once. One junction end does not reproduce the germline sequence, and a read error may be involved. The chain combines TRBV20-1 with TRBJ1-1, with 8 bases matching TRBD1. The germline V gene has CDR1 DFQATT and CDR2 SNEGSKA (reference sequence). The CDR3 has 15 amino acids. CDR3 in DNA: TGCAGTGCCAGAGGGGGACAGGTCATGAACACTGAAGCTTTCTTT. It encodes CSARGGQVMNTEAFF.

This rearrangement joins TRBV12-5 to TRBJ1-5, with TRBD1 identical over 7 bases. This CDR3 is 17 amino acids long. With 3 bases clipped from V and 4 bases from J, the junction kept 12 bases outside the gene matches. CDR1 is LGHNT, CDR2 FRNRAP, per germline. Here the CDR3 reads CASGFPLGGGENQPQHF. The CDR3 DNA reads TGTGCTAGTGGTTTTCCCCTCGGAGGGGGCGAGAATCAGCCCCAGCATTTT.

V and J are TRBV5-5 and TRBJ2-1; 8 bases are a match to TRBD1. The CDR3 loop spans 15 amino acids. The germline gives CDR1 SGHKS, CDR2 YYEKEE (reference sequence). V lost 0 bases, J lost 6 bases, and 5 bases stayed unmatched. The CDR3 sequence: CASSLESGGCNEQFF. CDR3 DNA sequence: TGTGCCAGCAGCTTGGAGTCAGGGGGCTGCAATGAGCAGTTCTTC.

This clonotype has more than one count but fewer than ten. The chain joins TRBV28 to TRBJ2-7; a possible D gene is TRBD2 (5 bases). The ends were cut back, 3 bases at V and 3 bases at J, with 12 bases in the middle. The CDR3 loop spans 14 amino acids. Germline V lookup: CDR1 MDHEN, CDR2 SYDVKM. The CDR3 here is CASSFFSGFYEQYF. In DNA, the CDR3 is TGTGCCAGCAGTTTTTTTTCGGGGTTCTACGAGCAGTACTTC.

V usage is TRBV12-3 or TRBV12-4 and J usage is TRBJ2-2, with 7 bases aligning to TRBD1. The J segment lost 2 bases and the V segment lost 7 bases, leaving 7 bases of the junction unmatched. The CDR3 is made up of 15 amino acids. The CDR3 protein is CASTRQGVNTGELFF. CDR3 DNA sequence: TGTGCCAGCACTCGACAGGGAGTTAACACCGGGGAGCTGTTTTTT.

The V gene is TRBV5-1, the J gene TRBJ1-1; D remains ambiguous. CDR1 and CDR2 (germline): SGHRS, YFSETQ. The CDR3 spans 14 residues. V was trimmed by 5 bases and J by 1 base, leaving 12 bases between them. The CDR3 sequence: CASRSGLWNTEAFF. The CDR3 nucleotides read TGCGCCAGCAGATCCGGCCTCTGGAACACTGAAGCTTTCTTT.

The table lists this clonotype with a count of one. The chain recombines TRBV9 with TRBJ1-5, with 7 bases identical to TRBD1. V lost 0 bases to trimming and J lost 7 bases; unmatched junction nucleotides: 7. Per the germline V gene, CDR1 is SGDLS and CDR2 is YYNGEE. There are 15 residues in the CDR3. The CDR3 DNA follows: TGTGCCAGCAGCGTAGGGGCAGGGGGGTCCCAGCCCCAGCATTTT. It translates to CASSVGAGGSQPQHF.